These 25 T cell receptor beta chains came from one sample sequenced in a study of shared clonotypes between healthy human individuals. The data were produced by immunoSEQ multiplex PCR, yet TCRdb's version contains in-frame clones alone and is incomplete. The top ten hold about 13% of the sample, which has hundreds of thousands of clones, about 76% seen once. The sequenced material came from PBMCs. Receptor source: a woman between 40 and 55 years old in good health. Some clones in this sample may be carry-over from other donors' samples.

V gene TRBV11-2 combines with J gene TRBJ2-1; the D is unclear. This CDR3 contains 12 residues. CDR1 is SGHAT, CDR2 FQNNGV, per germline. V shed 3 bases and J shed 10 bases, with 10 bases lying between them. The CDR3 sequence: CASSFVRAEQFF. The CDR3 region has the DNA TGTGCCAGCAGCTTCGTCCGGGCAGAGCAGTTCTTC.

A remark on this clone: Other DNA sequences in the same sample also yield this CDR3. This chain links TRBV30 with TRBJ2-2; D gene ambiguous. The V gene lost 0 bases and the J gene lost 5 bases, with 7 bases spanning the gap. This CDR3 is 13 amino acids long. Germline V CDR1 and CDR2: GTSNPN, SVGIG (reference sequence). This chain's CDR3 is CAWSVLGTGELFF. Here the CDR3 DNA reads TGTGCCTGGAGTGTACTTGGTACCGGGGAGCTGTTTTTT.

This clone has more than one count but fewer than ten. The genes are TRBV19 and TRBJ1-2, with D possibly matching TRBD1 (6 bases). Germline lookup yields CDR1 LNHDA and CDR2 SQIVND (reference sequence). The CDR3 sequence is 13 residues long. Trimming removed 3 bases from V and 3 bases from J, with 8 bases in between. The CDR3 protein is CASSIGGYYGYTF. CDR3 sequence (DNA): TGTGCCAGTAGTATTGGGGGCTACTATGGCTACACCTTC.

V gene TRBV9 combines with J gene TRBJ1-3; a weak D match, TRBD1 (5 bases). CDR3 length equals 14 residues. Between the trimmed V and J ends, which lost 3 bases and 4 bases, there was a span of 11 bases. CDR1 and CDR2 (germline): SGDLS, YYNGEE. CDR3 loop: CASSEQGPGNTIYF. CDR3 nucleotides: TGTGCCAGCAGCGAGCAGGGTCCCGGAAACACCATATATTTT.

This clone was picked up a small number of times. The V call is TRBV6-5, the J call TRBJ1-5, with TRBD1 as a possible D gene (6 bases). Germline V gives CDR1 MNHEY, CDR2 SVGAGI. This CDR3 contains 14 residues. Trimming removed 5 bases from V and 1 base from J, with 9 bases in between. Here the CDR3 DNA reads TGTGCCAGCAGTACGGGGGCCAGCAATCAGCCCCAGCATTTT. Residues: CASSTGASNQPQHF.

The chain carries TRBV30 and TRBJ2-7, with D uncertain. V lost 0 bases, J lost 3 bases, and 15 bases lay in between. CDR3 length: 15 amino acids. Germline CDR1 GTSNPN, CDR2 SVGIG (reference sequence). CDR3 region: CAWSVVRFALYEQYF. The CDR3 DNA is TGTGCCTGGAGTGTAGTCCGGTTCGCCCTCTACGAGCAGTACTTC.

The chain recombines TRBV4-2 with TRBJ2-3; the D is unclear. The V and J ends lost 0 bases and 1 base respectively, with 11 bases between them. The CDR3 is 16 amino acids. CDR1 and CDR2 (germline): LGHNA, YNFKEQ. The CDR3 reads CASSQDGRQRTDTQYF. DNA for the CDR3: TGTGCCAGCAGCCAAGACGGGCGTCAGCGCACAGATACGCAGTATTTT.

This chain uses TRBV28 with TRBJ2-7; 8 nucleotides match TRBD1. From germline, CDR1 is MDHEN and CDR2 SYDVKM. There are 15 residues in the CDR3. J gave up 2 bases and V 4 bases, and 7 bases lay outside the gene matches. This chain's CDR3 is CASSSFLTGAYEQYF. The DNA for the CDR3 is TGTGCCAGCAGTTCCTTTCTGACAGGGGCCTACGAGCAGTACTTC. Complete variable domain (other parts from reference TRBV28 and TRBJ2-7): DVKVTQSSRYLVKRTGEKVFLECVQDMDHENMFWYRQDPGLGLRLIYFSYDVKMKEKGDIPEGYSVSREKKERFSLILESASTNQTSMYLCASSSFLTGAYEQYFGPGTRLTVT.

This clone showed up just once. V gene TRBV29-1 combines with J gene TRBJ2-5; unclear D gene. This CDR3 comprises 13 residues. Germline-derived CDR1 and CDR2 are SQVTM and ANQGSEA. V shed 4 bases and J shed 5 bases, with 14 bases lying between them. The CDR3 here is CSVVGQRSETQYF. The CDR3 DNA sequence: TGCAGCGTTGTAGGGCAGAGGTCGGAGACCCAGTACTTC.

This clone has only one observation. The rearrangement links TRBV13 to TRBJ2-2; a weak D match, TRBD2 (5 bases). Germline assignment: CDR1 PRHDT and CDR2 FYEKMQ (reference sequence). Trimming cost V 2 bases and J 4 bases, with 5 bases left between them. The CDR3 is made up of 13 amino acids. CDR3 sequence reads: CASSLRGTGELFF. The CDR3 nucleotides are TGTGCCAGCAGCTTACGGGGCACCGGGGAGCTGTTTTTT. Full variable domain (remainder filled in from reference TRBV13 and TRBJ2-2): AAGVIQSPRHLIKEKRETATLKCYPIPRHDTVYWYQQGPGQDPQFLISFYEKMQSDKGSIPDRFSAQQFSDYHSELNMSSLELGDSALYFCASSLRGTGELFFGEGSRLTVL.

This chain links TRBV6-6 with TRBJ1-2, with D possibly TRBD1 on 6 matching bases. The V gene lost 0 bases and the J gene lost 4 bases, with 12 bases spanning the gap. Germline V gives CDR1 MNHNY, CDR2 SVGAGI (reference sequence). CDR3 length equals 15 residues. CDR3 DNA sequence: TGTGCCAGCAGTTACTCCCCAGGGGCCAGCTATGGCTACACCTTC. Translated, it gives CASSYSPGASYGYTF.

The V and J genes are TRBV6-7 and TRBJ1-4; 11 bases fit TRBD1. TRBV6-7 is assigned to the ORF class and has an uncertain function. V was clipped by 6 bases and J by 0 bases; unmatched bases: 12. The CDR3 length is 19 residues. This CDR3 is CASRSDRGPSKATNEKLFF. As DNA, the CDR3 is TGTGCCAGCAGGTCGGACAGGGGGCCCTCAAAAGCAACTAATGAAAAACTGTTTTTT.

With respect to this clone: The same CDR3 also results from other DNA sequences found in this sample. The chain has TRBV9 and TRBJ1-3; TRBD1 matches 7 bases. Germline V CDR1 and CDR2: SGDLS, YYNGEE. J gave up 0 bases and V 3 bases, and 3 bases lay outside the gene matches. There are 15 residues in the CDR3. In DNA, the CDR3 is TGTGCCAGCAGCGCCACAGGGGCCTCTGGAAACACCATATATTTT. Amino acids: CASSATGASGNTIYF.

This chain uses TRBV5-4 with TRBJ1-2; D possibly corresponds to TRBD1 (5 bases). The CDR3 runs 13 residues. Trimming removed 6 bases from V and 2 bases from J, with 11 bases in between. Germline CDR1 reads SGHNT; CDR2 reads YYREEE (reference sequence). The CDR3 spells CASKYRDNYGYTF. The CDR3 region has the DNA TGTGCCAGCAAATACCGGGACAACTATGGCTACACCTTC.

This clone was recorded only once. This sample includes further DNA sequences coding for the same CDR3. The CDR3 DNA reads TGTGCCAGCAGCTTATCAGCAGGGGGGGAGACCCAGTACTTC. Amino acids: CASSLSAGGETQYF. The chain couples TRBV7-2 to TRBJ2-5; tentative D call: TRBD1 (7 bases). CDR3 length: 14 amino acids. Trimming shortened V by 2 bases and J by 5 bases, and 12 bases separated the two germline ends. The V gene's germline CDR1 is SGHTA and CDR2 FQGNSA.

DNA of the CDR3: TGTGCCAGCTCACCTAGAACGGCGGGGACTAGCGGAATTTCCTACGAGCAGTACTTC. Translating gives CASSPRTAGTSGISYEQYF. The chain joins TRBV18 to TRBJ2-7, with TRBD2 matching 11 bases. After removal of 3 bases from V and 1 base from J, the junction contained 14 bases not matched to a gene. Per germline, CDR1 KGHSH and CDR2 LQKENI. There are 19 residues in the CDR3. Full variable domain (missing parts from reference TRBV18 and TRBJ2-7): NAGVMQNPRHLVRRRGQEARLRCSPMKGHSHVYWYRQLPEEGLKFMVYLQKENIIDESGMPKERFSAEFPKEGPSILRIQQVVRGDSAAYFCASSPRTAGTSGISYEQYFGPGTRLTVT.

This clone occurred once. This chain links TRBV29-1 with TRBJ1-1; 9 bases are shared with TRBD1. J lost 5 bases, V lost 5 bases, and 9 bases had no gene match. The V gene's germline CDR1 is SQVTM and CDR2 ANQGSEA. The CDR3 is made up of 14 amino acids. For the CDR3, the DNA is TGCAGCGTTTTCCCACAGGGGGCGAGGACTGAAGCTTTCTTT. Its translation is CSVFPQGARTEAFF.

This clone turned up a few times. The chain links TRBV5-1 to TRBJ1-1; TRBD1 matches at 7 bases. CDR1 is SGHRS and CDR2 is YFSETQ in the germline V gene. Unmatched junction bases numbered 5, after V lost 1 base and J lost 5 bases. The CDR3 has 14 residues. In DNA, the CDR3 is TGCGCCAGCAGCTTGAGACAGGGAAGTACTGAAGCTTTCTTT. It encodes CASSLRQGSTEAFF.

The chain joins TRBV21-1 to TRBJ1-2; the DNA was not used to check the table's D call, TRBD1. TRBV21-1 is shown as a pseudogene. This CDR3 is 16 amino acids long. The CDR3 is CASSKADRQGYNGYTF. CDR3 nucleotides: TGTGCCAGCAGCAAAGCGGATAGACAGGGGTATAATGGCTACACCTTC.

The chain is built from TRBV27 and TRBJ1-6; D gene unclear. CDR3 size: 14 residues. In germline, CDR1 is MNHEY, CDR2 SMNVEV (reference sequence). V shed 6 bases and J shed 8 bases, with 14 bases lying between them. CDR3 coding DNA: TGTGCCAGCAGCAAAGGGAGGTGGGATTCACCCCTCCACTTT. Protein: CASSKGRWDSPLHF.

The V and J genes are TRBV19 and TRBJ2-1, with 10 positions matching TRBD1. This CDR3 comprises 16 residues. CDR1 is LNHDA, CDR2 SQIVND, per germline (reference sequence). V lost 7 bases, J lost 7 bases, and 13 bases stayed unmatched. The CDR3 region is CASINTRDRGGNEQFF. CDR3 coding DNA: TGTGCCAGTATCAACACCCGGGACAGGGGAGGAAATGAGCAGTTCTTC.

The V call is TRBV7-3, the J call TRBJ2-7; tentatively, D is TRBD1 (5 bases). This CDR3 comprises 15 residues. The germline V gene encodes CDR1 SGHTA and CDR2 FQGTGA. V was shortened by 3 bases and J by 6 bases, with 18 bases between the two germline ends. CDR3 in DNA: TGTGCCAGCAGCTTTGGAGACAGTAGAAAATCCGAGCAGTACTTC. It translates to CASSFGDSRKSEQYF. The variable domain in full, with the rest retrieved from reference TRBV7-3 and TRBJ2-7, is GAGVSQTPSNKVTEKGKYVELRCDPISGHTALYWYRQSLGQGPEFLIYFQGTGAADDSGLPNDRFFAVRPEGSVSTLKIQRTERGDSAVYLCASSFGDSRKSEQYFGPGTRLTVT.

The chain employs TRBV2 and TRBJ2-7; the D gene is possibly TRBD2 (6 bases). Germline CDR1 reads SNHLY; CDR2 reads FYNNEI. Trimming pared 6 bases from V and 0 bases from J, leaving 12 bases between. The CDR3 is 14 residues long. The CDR3 loop is CASRGTEYSYEQYF. In nucleotides, the CDR3 is TGTGCCAGCAGGGGGACTGAGTACTCCTACGAGCAGTACTTC.

V and J are TRBV7-2 and TRBJ1-3, with a tentative D call TRBD1 (5 bases). The V gene's germline CDR1 is SGHTA and CDR2 FQGNSA. The CDR3 is made up of 14 amino acids. V was cut by 4 bases and J by 7 bases, with 14 bases left in between. The DNA of the CDR3 is TGTGCCAGCAGCTCTATGTCCAGGGCGAACACCATATATTTT. It is translated as CASSSMSRANTIYF.

The chain uses TRBV15 and TRBJ2-7; weak D call: TRBD1 (6 bases). V was pared by 1 base and J by 1 base, with 11 bases between. The CDR3 runs 15 residues. Germline V gives CDR1 LNHNV, CDR2 YYDKDF (reference sequence). CDR3 nucleotide sequence: TGTGCCACCAGCAGAGTGGGACAAACGTCCTACGAGCAGTACTTC. Residues: CATSRVGQTSYEQYF. The entire variable domain, with the rest obtained from reference TRBV15 and TRBJ2-7, is as follows: DAMVIQNPRYQVTQFGKPVTLSCSQTLNHNVMYWYQQKSSQAPKLLFHYYDKDFNNEADTPDNFQSRRPNTSFCFLDIRSPGLGDTAMYLCATSRVGQTSYEQYFGPGTRLTVT.